This T cell receptor (beta chain) is from a study of CD8 T cells in Susac syndrome. RNA was extracted with the RNeasy kit, and a quantity of roughly 0.45 to 1 ug was reverse transcribed using random hexamers. Amplification of TCR beta CDR3 used immunoSEQ multiplex PCR across 54 Vbeta and 13 Jbeta. From the immunoSEQ multiplex PCR reads, TCRdb called clonotypes with MiXCR, one entry per CDR3 protein. The sample contains around 190,000 distinct CDR3 sequences, over 85% of which appear only once. CDR3 size: 12 residues. From germline, CDR1 is GTSNPN and CDR2 SVGIG (reference sequence). V lost 1 base to trimming and J lost 8 bases, with 11 bases between them.

Material: CD4+ T cells from PBMCs. The clonotype comes from a human donor in good health. The V and J genes are TRBV30 and TRBJ1-2; TRBD1 is a possible D gene (5 bases). The CDR3 region is CAWSAGPEGYTF. CDR3 coding DNA: TGTGCCTGGAGTGCAGGGCCCGAGGGCTACACCTTC.